This entry lists 2 T cell receptor beta chains sequenced from one sample in a study of T cell changes during pregnancy in multiple sclerosis (dated by TCRdb to about 2019). The library relied on the immunoSEQ multiplex PCR assay. The table comes from immuneACCESS by way of TCRdb, which keeps in-frame sequences with V and J called. Part of the clones is missing from these tables; in studies checked, under half for an unresolved V gene and the rest for unknown reasons. The sample table shows around 47,000 clones, and 96% are seen once. About 0.9% of the sample rests with the top ten. The sequenced sample was peripheral blood, obtained in the second trimester of pregnancy. These TCRs come from a female donor with multiple sclerosis, enrolled in a pregnancy study.

The rearrangement uses TRBV5-1 and TRBJ2-3; D possibly corresponds to TRBD2 (6 bases). CDR3 length equals 15 residues. Trimming removed 2 bases from V and 0 bases from J, with 10 bases in between. Per the germline V gene, CDR1 is SGHRS and CDR2 is YFSETQ. CDR3 residues: CASSLGGTSTDTQYF. The CDR3 nucleotides are TGCGCCAGCAGCTTAGGCGGGACTAGCACAGATACGCAGTATTTT.

The J gene is TRBJ1-1, the V gene TRBV13, with D tentatively TRBD1 (5 bases). The CDR3 sequence is 15 residues long. In germline, CDR1 is PRHDT, CDR2 FYEKMQ (reference sequence). Deletions cut 4 bases from V and 1 base from J, with 13 bases between. The CDR3 DNA follows: TGTGCCAGCAGCTCTACAGCCGGGGGGAACACTGAAGCTTTCTTT. It translates to CASSSTAGGNTEAFF.